This T cell receptor beta chain was found in a study of cytotoxic CD8 clonotypes in ibrutinib-treated CLL. Deep sequencing aimed at 1 in 200,000 to 1 in 1 million T cells' resolution. Clones were read by immunoSEQ multiplex PCR, and TCRdb kept only the in-frame ones, dropping some. The sample lists tens of thousands of clones, 69% occurring once. Details on this clone: Its antigen remains unknown.

Overall study findings and caveats: There were few public clonotypes, and on treatment they contracted or stayed stable.

Germline CDR1 MNHEY, CDR2 SMNVEV (reference sequence). With 3 bases removed from V and 6 bases from J, the gap between germline ends came to 9 bases. This CDR3 comprises 13 residues. The sample was PBMCs, taken after 12 months of ibrutinib treatment. The rearrangement uses TRBV27 and TRBJ2-1, with D possibly matching TRBD2 (5 bases). The sequence was collected from a human donor with chronic lymphocytic leukemia. The CDR3 DNA follows: TGTGCCAGCAGTTTTGGGAGCTTCAATGAGCAGTTCTTC. Encoded protein: CASSFGSFNEQFF.